Reported below is one TCR beta chain. This sample is drawn from a study of tumour-infiltrating T cells in Burkitt lymphoma. Generated by immunoSEQ multiplex PCR, the TCRdb table keeps only in-frame clones and is missing some. The sample shows 1,500 to 2,000 clones, roughly 13% of them seen only once. The receptor comes from a human donor with Burkitt lymphoma. Sequenced material: tumor tissue.

Here the CDR3 reads CAWDLLGPASVGANVLTF. The DNA for the CDR3 is TGTGCCTGGGACCTTCTCGGGCCAGCGTCGGTCGGGGCCAACGTCCTGACTTTC. This chain connects TRBV30 to TRBJ2-6, with D hard to call. Germline V gene data show CDR1 as GTSNPN and CDR2 as SVGIG (reference sequence). This CDR3 is built from 18 residues. Trimming cost V 5 bases and J 4 bases, with 24 bases left between them. The whole variable domain, filled in from reference TRBV30 and TRBJ2-6, reads SQTIHQWPATLVQPVGSPLSLECTVEGTSNPNLYWYRQAAGRGLQLLFYSVGIGQISSEVPQNLSASRPQDRQFILSSKKLLLSDSGFYLCAWDLLGPASVGANVLTFGAGSRLTVL.